This T cell receptor (beta chain) appears in the sequencing data of a study of blood T cell repertoires in COVID-19. As for the study in general: Samples representing acute and convalescent COVID-19 were sourced from the United States, Italy and Spain. The cDNA or gDNA used as material had been derived from T cells, B-cell-depleted T cells, or PBMCs.

Methods used by the authors: Amplification with reference gene primers provided the estimates of nucleated cell counts. Produced via immunoSEQ multiplex PCR; TCRdb's table is partial and in-frame only. V, J and clone size are taken as reported in that table, and D and trimming were inferred from the DNA itself. The repertoire consists of 300,000 to 400,000 clones, with approximately 90% occurring once and the leading ten covering more than 7.5%. One Seattle source followed patients from active infection through their disease course. CDR1 and CDR2 (germline): LGHNA, YSLEER. This CDR3 has 16 residues. Germline trimming cut 4 bases from V and 7 bases from J; bases unmatched to any gene: 10.

This TCR was sampled from a young man with COVID-19, enrolled during active disease. The sequenced material came from peripheral blood. V usage is TRBV4-3 and J usage is TRBJ2-1; 10 bases map to TRBD1. CDR3 in DNA: TGCGCCAGCAGCCCAGACAGGGGGCGCAGGGGGAATGAGCAGTTCTTC. Residues: CASSPDRGRRGNEQFF.